What follows are 17 T cell receptor beta chains derived from one specimen sequenced in a study of shared clonotypes between healthy human individuals. This table comes from immunoSEQ multiplex PCR, and its TCRdb copy is limited to in-frame clones, with some not included. The sample lists some 2 million clones, 85% to 95% occurring once. Input material: naive CD4+ T cells sorted from blood. As to subset: CD45RA+ positively selected. Source of these receptors: a man aged 18-30 years in good health.

As for this clone: Other DNA sequences in the sample encode the same CDR3. The CDR3 region is CASSLGQGSYTF. In DNA, the CDR3 is TGCGCCAGCAGCCTAGGACAGGGAAGCTACACCTTC. The V gene is TRBV5-1, the J gene TRBJ1-2, with TRBD1 matching over 8 bases. Losses at the gene ends were 4 bases for V and 9 bases for J; bases not matched to a gene: 5. CDR3 length equals 12 residues. Germline values: CDR1 SGHRS, CDR2 YFSETQ.

This chain links TRBV29-1 with TRBJ1-1; a weak D match, TRBD1 (6 bases). Germline lookup yields CDR1 SQVTM and CDR2 ANQGSEA. This CDR3 contains 14 residues. Trimming took 1 base from V and 0 from J, leaving 9 bases between them. CDR3 bases: TGCAGCGTTGAAGCAGGGGAAGTGAACACTGAAGCTTTCTTT. It specifies CSVEAGEVNTEAFF.

CDR3 sequence: CASSFNSMNTEAFF. The CDR3 region has the DNA TGCGCCAGCAGCTTTAACAGCATGAACACTGAAGCTTTCTTT. V usage is TRBV5-1 and J usage is TRBJ1-1; no definite D call. The CDR3 consists of 14 residues. Germline V gives CDR1 SGHRS, CDR2 YFSETQ. Deletions cut 2 bases from V and 0 bases from J, with 8 bases between.

The V call is TRBV6-1, the J call TRBJ2-3, with TRBD1 matching over 12 bases. The germline V gene has CDR1 MNHNS and CDR2 SASEGT. The CDR3 is 14 residues long. V shed 7 bases and J 5 bases; nucleotides not matched to a gene: 4. CDR3 sequence reads: CASTGTGGVDTQYF. DNA for the CDR3: TGTGCCAGCACTGGGACAGGGGGCGTAGATACGCAGTATTTT.

This chain links TRBV5-1 with TRBJ2-7; perhaps D is TRBD1 or TRBD2 (6 bases each). The CDR3 is made up of 15 amino acids. V gave up 5 bases and J gave up 0 bases, with 15 bases separating them. Germline values: CDR1 SGHRS, CDR2 YFSETQ. The CDR3 region is CASSPTGGHSYEQYF. Written as DNA, the CDR3 is TGCGCCAGCAGTCCTACCGGGGGACACTCCTACGAGCAGTACTTC.

The gene calls are TRBV27 and TRBJ2-5, with D perhaps TRBD1 or TRBD2 (7 bases each). Germline V lookup: CDR1 MNHEY, CDR2 SMNVEV (reference sequence). The CDR3 consists of 15 residues. Trimming cost V 6 bases and J 3 bases, with 17 bases left between them. CDR3 in amino acids: CASRGEGAGEETQYF. The CDR3 DNA is TGTGCCAGCAGGGGGGAGGGGGCCGGCGAAGAGACCCAGTACTTC.

This chain joins TRBV5-1 and TRBJ2-7; D is perhaps TRBD1 (6 bases). V was trimmed by 7 bases and J by 10 bases, leaving 15 bases between them. The CDR3 has 11 amino acids. Germline assignment: CDR1 SGHRS and CDR2 YFSETQ. The CDR3 spells CASREQGGQYF. CDR3 nucleotides: TGCGCCAGCCGAGAGCAAGGGGGACAGTACTTC. Full variable domain (missing parts from reference TRBV5-1 and TRBJ2-7): KAGVTQTPRYLIKTRGQQVTLSCSPISGHRSVSWYQQTPGQGLQFLFEYFSETQRNKGNFPGRFSGRQFSNSRSEMNVSTLELGDSALYLCASREQGGQYFGPGTRLTVT.

This chain connects TRBV25-1 to TRBJ2-2, with D uncertain. CDR1 is MGHDK, CDR2 SYGVNS, per germline. Trimming left V 4 bases short and J 4 bases short, with 7 bases between. The CDR3 is made up of 13 amino acids. The chain's CDR3 is CASSARVTGELFF. In DNA, the CDR3 is TGTGCCAGCAGTGCTAGGGTCACCGGGGAGCTGTTTTTT.

V usage is TRBV28 and J usage is TRBJ1-5; D is uncertain. Trimming took off 4 bases at V and 7 bases at J, with 5 bases between the two ends. The CDR3 runs to 11 residues. Germline CDR1 is MDHEN and CDR2 is SYDVKM. Here the CDR3 reads CASSSEQPQHF. The CDR3 DNA reads as TGTGCCAGCAGTTCCGAGCAGCCCCAGCATTTT.

This sequence joins TRBV28 and TRBJ1-6, with 9 bases aligning to TRBD1. Unmatched junction bases numbered 6, after V lost 5 bases and J lost 7 bases. The CDR3 has 15 residues. In germline, CDR1 is MDHEN, CDR2 SYDVKM. CDR3 coding DNA: TGTGCCAGCAGTCACAAAGGACAGGGGAATTCACCCCTCCACTTT. It translates to CASSHKGQGNSPLHF.

The gene calls are TRBV29-1 and TRBJ2-3; possibly TRBD1 or TRBD2 for D (5 bases each). There are 15 residues in the CDR3. V lost 4 bases, J lost 2 bases, and 16 bases lay in between. From germline, CDR1 is SQVTM and CDR2 ANQGSEA. In DNA, the CDR3 is TGCAGCGTTGGGGGGTCAACTGACCTCACAGATACGCAGTATTTT. This gives the protein CSVGGSTDLTDTQYF.

The rearrangement joins TRBV2 to TRBJ2-1, with D possibly TRBD1 on 5 matching bases. Germline V gene sequence: CDR1 SNHLY, CDR2 FYNNEI. This CDR3 spans 16 amino acids. V lost 2 bases to trimming and J lost 0 bases, with 11 bases between them. The CDR3 DNA reads as TGTGCCAGCAGTGAAAGGGGCCCGAGCTCCTACAATGAGCAGTTCTTC. The encoded protein is CASSERGPSSYNEQFF. The full variable domain, with the rest looked up from reference TRBV2 and TRBJ2-1, is EPEVTQTPSHQVTQMGQEVILRCVPISNHLYFYWYRQILGQKVEFLVSFYNNEISEKSEIFDDQFSVERPDGSNFTLKIRSTKLEDSAMYFCASSERGPSSYNEQFFGPGTRLTVL.

This sequence joins TRBV5-6 and TRBJ1-2; D may be TRBD1 (6 bases). The V end was cut by 5 bases, the J end by 5 bases, with 10 bases between. The CDR3 totals 12 residues. Looked up from germline, CDR1 is SGHDT and CDR2 is YYEEEE. CDR3 nucleotides: TGTGCCAGCAGTGTTACAGGGTATGGCTACACCTTC. Its protein is CASSVTGYGYTF.

V usage is TRBV19 and J usage is TRBJ2-7; D may be TRBD2 (6 bases). The CDR3 contains 15 residues. Looked up from germline, CDR1 is LNHDA and CDR2 is SQIVND (reference sequence). V lost 2 bases and J 2 bases, leaving 13 bases between the germline ends. CDR3 sequence: CASSINPGGAYEQYF. As DNA, the CDR3 is TGTGCCAGTAGTATAAACCCCGGAGGGGCCTACGAGCAGTACTTC.

The V and J genes are TRBV5-1 and TRBJ2-5; D not certain. CDR1 is SGHRS and CDR2 is YFSETQ in the germline V gene. V lost 1 base and J lost 2, with 9 bases in between. The length of the CDR3 is 14 residues. The CDR3 nucleotides read TGCGCCAGCAGCTTGATCGACTTTCAAGAGACCCAGTACTTC. It is translated as CASSLIDFQETQYF.

This chain connects TRBV7-9 to TRBJ2-5; 12 bases line up with TRBD2. Germline CDR1 reads SEHNR; CDR2 reads FQNEAQ (reference sequence). Unmatched junction bases numbered 6, after V lost 5 bases and J lost 2 bases. The CDR3 extends over 16 amino acids. The DNA for the CDR3 is TGTGCCAGCAGCCTTTGGACTAGCGGGGAACAAGAGACCCAGTACTTC. Translated: CASSLWTSGEQETQYF.

The chain has TRBV12-5 and TRBJ2-2; 10 nucleotides align to TRBD1. The CDR3 sequence is 16 residues long. Germline V lookup: CDR1 LGHNT, CDR2 FRNRAP. Unmatched junction bases numbered 6, after V lost 5 bases and J lost 3 bases. The CDR3 nucleotides are TGTGCTAGTGGTCCGAGGGACAGGGGAGACACCGGGGAGCTGTTTTTT. This sequence encodes CASGPRDRGDTGELFF. Based on the CDR3 plus reference TRBV12-5 and TRBJ2-2, the full variable domain is DARVTQTPRHKVTEMGQEVTMRCQPILGHNTVFWYRQTMMQGLELLAYFRNRAPLDDSGMPKDRFSAEMPDATLATLKIQPSEPRDSAVYFCASGPRDRGDTGELFFGEGSRLTVL.